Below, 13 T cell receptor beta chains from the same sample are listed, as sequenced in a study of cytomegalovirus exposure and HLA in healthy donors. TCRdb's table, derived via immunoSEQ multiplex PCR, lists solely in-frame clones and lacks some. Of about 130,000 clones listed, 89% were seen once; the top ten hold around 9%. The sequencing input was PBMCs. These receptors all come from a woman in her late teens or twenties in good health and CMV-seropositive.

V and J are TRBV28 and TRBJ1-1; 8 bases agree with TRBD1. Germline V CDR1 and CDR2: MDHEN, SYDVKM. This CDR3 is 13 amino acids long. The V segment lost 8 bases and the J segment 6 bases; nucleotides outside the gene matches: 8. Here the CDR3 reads CASLRTGKAEAFF. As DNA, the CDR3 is TGTGCCAGCCTCCGGACAGGGAAAGCTGAAGCTTTCTTT.

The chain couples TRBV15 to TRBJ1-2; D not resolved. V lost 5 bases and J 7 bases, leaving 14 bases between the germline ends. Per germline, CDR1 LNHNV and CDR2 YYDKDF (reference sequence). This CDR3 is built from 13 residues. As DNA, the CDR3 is TGTGCCACCAGCGGGGAGGGCTGGAGTGGCTACACCTTC. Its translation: CATSGEGWSGYTF.

The CDR3 region is CASSSRYELSRGYTF. CDR3 DNA sequence: TGTGCCAGCAGCTCCCGGTATGAGCTATCGCGTGGCTACACCTTC. The chain has TRBV7-9 and TRBJ1-2; D uncertain. Germline lookup yields CDR1 SEHNR and CDR2 FQNEAQ (reference sequence). Trimming stripped 4 bases from V and 7 bases from J, with 19 bases between. This CDR3 is 15 amino acids long.

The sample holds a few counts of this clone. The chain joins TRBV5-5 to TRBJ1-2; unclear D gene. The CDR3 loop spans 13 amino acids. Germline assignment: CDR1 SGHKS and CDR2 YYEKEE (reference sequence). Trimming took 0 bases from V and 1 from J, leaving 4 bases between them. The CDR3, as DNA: TGTGCCAGCAGCTTGGGACATAACTATGGCTACACCTTC. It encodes CASSLGHNYGYTF. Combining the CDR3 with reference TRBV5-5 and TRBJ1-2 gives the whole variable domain DAGVTQSPTHLIKTRGQQVTLRCSPISGHKSVSWYQQVLGQGPQFIFQYYEKEERGRGNFPDRFSARQFPNYSSELNVNALLLGDSALYLCASSLGHNYGYTFGSGTRLTVV.

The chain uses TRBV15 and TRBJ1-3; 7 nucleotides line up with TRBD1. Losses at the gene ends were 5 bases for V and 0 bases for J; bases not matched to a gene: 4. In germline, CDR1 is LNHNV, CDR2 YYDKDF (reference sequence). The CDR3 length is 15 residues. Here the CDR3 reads CATSEGQSSGNTIYF. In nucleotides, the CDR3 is TGTGCCACCAGCGAGGGACAGAGCTCTGGAAACACCATATATTTT.

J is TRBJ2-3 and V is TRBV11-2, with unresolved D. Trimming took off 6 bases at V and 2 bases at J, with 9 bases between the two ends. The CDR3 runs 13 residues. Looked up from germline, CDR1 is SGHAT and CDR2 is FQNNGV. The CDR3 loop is CASSRLLTDTQYF. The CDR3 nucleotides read TGTGCCAGCAGTCGTCTTCTCACAGATACGCAGTATTTT.

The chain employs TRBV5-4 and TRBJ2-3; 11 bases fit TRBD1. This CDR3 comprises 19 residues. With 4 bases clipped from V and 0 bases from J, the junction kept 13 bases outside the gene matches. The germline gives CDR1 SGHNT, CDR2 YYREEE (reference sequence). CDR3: CASSQLVGQGVSSTDTQYF. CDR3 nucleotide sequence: TGTGCCAGCAGCCAATTAGTGGGACAGGGGGTGTCTAGCACAGATACGCAGTATTTT.

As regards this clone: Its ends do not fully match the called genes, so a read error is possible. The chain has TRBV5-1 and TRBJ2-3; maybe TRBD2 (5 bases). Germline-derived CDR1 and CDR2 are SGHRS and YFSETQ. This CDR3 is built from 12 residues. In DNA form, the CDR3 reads TGCGCCAGCAGCTTCGGGGATGAGCCTAGCTCCTTT. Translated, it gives CASSFGDEPSSF. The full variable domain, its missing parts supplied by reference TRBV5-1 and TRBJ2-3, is KAGVTQTPRYLIKTRGQQVTLSCSPISGHRSVSWYQQTPGQGLQFLFEYFSETQRNKGNFPGRFSGRQFSNSRSEMNVSTLELGDSALYLCASSFGDEPSSFGPGTRLTVL.

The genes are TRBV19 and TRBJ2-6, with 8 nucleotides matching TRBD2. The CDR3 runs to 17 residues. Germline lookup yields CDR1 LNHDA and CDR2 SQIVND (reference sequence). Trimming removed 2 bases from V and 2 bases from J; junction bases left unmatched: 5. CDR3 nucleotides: TGTGCCAGTAGTATAAGTCTCGGGAGGGCTGGGGCCAACGTCCTGACTTTC. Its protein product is CASSISLGRAGANVLTF.

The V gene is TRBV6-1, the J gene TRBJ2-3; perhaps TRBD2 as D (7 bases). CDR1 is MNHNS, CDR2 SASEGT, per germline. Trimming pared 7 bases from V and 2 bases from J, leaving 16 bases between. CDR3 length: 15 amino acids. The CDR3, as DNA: TGTGCCAGCAAGGAGGCGGGGGCGCACACAGATACGCAGTATTTT. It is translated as CASKEAGAHTDTQYF.

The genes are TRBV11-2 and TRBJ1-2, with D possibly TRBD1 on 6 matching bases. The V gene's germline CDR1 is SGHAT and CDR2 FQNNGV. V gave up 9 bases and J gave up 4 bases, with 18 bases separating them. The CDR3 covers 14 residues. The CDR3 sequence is CASERGQRSYGYTF. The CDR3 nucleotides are TGTGCCAGTGAACGAGGACAGCGTTCCTATGGCTACACCTTC.

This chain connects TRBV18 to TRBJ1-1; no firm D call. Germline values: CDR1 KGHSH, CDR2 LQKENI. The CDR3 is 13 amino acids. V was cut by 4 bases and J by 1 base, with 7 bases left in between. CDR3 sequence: CASSQSRNTEAFF. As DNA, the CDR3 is TGTGCCAGCTCACAAAGTAGGAACACTGAAGCTTTCTTT.

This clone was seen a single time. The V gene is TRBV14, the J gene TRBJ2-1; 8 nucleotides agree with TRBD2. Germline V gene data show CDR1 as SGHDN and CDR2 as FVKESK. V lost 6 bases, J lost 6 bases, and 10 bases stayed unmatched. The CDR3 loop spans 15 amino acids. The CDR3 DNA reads TGTGCCAGCAGAGCATCTACGGGGGGGCGCAATGAGCAGTTCTTC. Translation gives CASRASTGGRNEQFF.